This TCR beta chain was retrieved from a study of cytomegalovirus exposure and HLA in healthy donors. PCR involved 60 Vbeta and 13 Jbeta primers. Profiling relied on immunoSEQ multiplex PCR, and the TCRdb table lists in-frame clones only, not all of them. This sample's clone table lists 35,000 to 50,000 clones. Trimming stripped 8 bases from V and 5 bases from J, with 10 bases between. CDR1 LGHNA and CDR2 YNFKEQ come from the germline V gene. The CDR3 runs 13 residues. The rearrangement uses TRBV4-2 and TRBJ1-6; D ambiguous. The sequence came from a young woman in good health and CMV-seropositive. Material for sequencing was PBMCs. The CDR3: CASRRQDNSPLHF. The CDR3 bases are TGTGCCAGCCGACGGCAGGATAATTCACCCCTCCACTTT.